This T cell receptor (beta chain) was identified in a study of cytomegalovirus exposure and HLA in healthy donors. Across the whole study: In a later analysis, the approximately 110 validation repertoires were reported to have used the same platform as the approximately 690 first-cohort repertoires.

Findings and limits, study-wide: TCR clusters originating in the first cohort tended to co-occur in the approximately 130 validation repertoires, according to a later analysis. Reportedly, diagnosis of cytomegalovirus status by the classifier showed high specificity and sensitivity.

Profiling relied on immunoSEQ multiplex PCR, and the TCRdb table lists in-frame clones only, not all of them. The sample gives roughly 330,000 clones, about nine tenths of which show up once; 1.2% is in the top ten. The CDR3 is 14 residues long. Trimming removed 0 bases from V and 0 bases from J, with 6 bases in between. Germline CDR1 reads MNHEY; CDR2 reads SMNVEV (reference sequence). As for this clone: What it binds is not known.

This sequence originates from a woman under 40 in good health and CMV-seropositive. The genes are TRBV27 and TRBJ2-7; D not resolved. What was sequenced was PBMCs. This CDR3 is CASSLSSTSYEQYF. CDR3 sequence (DNA): TGTGCCAGCAGTTTATCGAGCACCTCCTACGAGCAGTACTTC.